The rows below give T cell receptor beta chains drawn from one sample of a study of CD8 T cells in Susac syndrome. MiXCR, applied by TCRdb to the immunoSEQ multiplex PCR reads, yields one record per CDR3 protein. This table has roughly 200,000 distinct CDR3 sequences, just under 95% appearing once. Sequencing was done on a sample of CD4+ T cells from PBMCs. These receptors all stem from a human donor in good health. Both conserved end residues are part of each CDR3. The D gene is left open where the match is weak. The size entry is marked missing in some rows and otherwise reads once, few, many or a size class.

TRBV20-1	-	TRBJ1-1	11	-	CSATFGTEAFF	TGCAGTGCTACGTTTGGGACTGAAGCTTTCTTT
TRBV30	-	TRBJ2-2	15	-	CAWVASRGFAGELFF	TGTGCCTGGGTAGCTAGTAGAGGGTTCGCCGGGGAGCTGTTTTTT
TRBV5-6	TRBD1	TRBJ1-1	14	-	CASSSTGKDTEAFF	TGTGCCAGCAGCTCGACAGGGAAGGACACTGAAGCTTTCTTT
TRBV20-1	TRBD2	TRBJ2-1	14	-	CSANLGTTNNEQFF	TGCAGTGCAAACCTTGGGACTACGAACAATGAGCAGTTCTTC
TRBV5-6	-	TRBJ2-3	14	-	CASSLGTLEDTQYF	TGTGCCAGCAGCTTGGGGACTCTCGAGGATACGCAGTATTTT
TRBV7-2	TRBD2	TRBJ2-7	14	once	CASSLGAGPYEQYF	TGTGCCAGCAGCTTAGGAGCGGGGCCCTACGAGCAGTACTTC
TRBV29-1	-	TRBJ2-5	12	-	CSVQRGGETQYF	TGCAGCGTTCAAAGGGGGGGGGAGACCCAGTACTTC
TRBV12-3/TRBV12-4	-	TRBJ2-5	14	-	CASSFMGLQETQYF	TGTGCCAGCAGTTTTATGGGGCTCCAAGAGACCCAGTACTTC
TRBV5-1	-	TRBJ2-1	13	-	CASSLGVGNEQFF	TGCGCCAGCAGCTTGGGAGTGGGGAATGAGCAGTTCTTC
TRBV7-2	TRBD2	TRBJ2-3	15	-	CASNPEGAGWDTQYF	TGTGCCAGCAACCCAGAGGGAGCGGGGTGGGATACGCAGTATTTT
TRBV12-3/TRBV12-4	-	TRBJ2-7	13	-	CASSLRGEYEQYF	TGTGCCAGCAGTTTAAGGGGGGAGTACGAGCAGTACTTC
TRBV9	-	TRBJ1-5	14	-	CASSGGISNQPQHF	TGTGCCAGCAGCGGGGGGATTAGCAATCAGCCCCAGCATTTT
TRBV20-1	TRBD2	TRBJ2-1	15	-	CSADAGTSTYNEQFF	TGCAGTGCGGATGCCGGGACTAGCACCTACAATGAGCAGTTCTTC
TRBV2	-	TRBJ2-6	15	-	CASSGTNSGANVLTF	TGTGCCAGCAGTGGGACAAACTCTGGGGCCAACGTCCTGACTTTC
TRBV9	-	TRBJ1-4	15	-	CASSVSGHGNEKLFF	TGTGCCAGCAGCGTAAGCGGACACGGAAATGAAAAACTGTTTTTT
TRBV15	TRBD2	TRBJ2-1	14	-	CATLRDYHNNEQFF	TGTGCCACCCTCCGGGACTACCACAACAATGAGCAGTTCTTC
TRBV5-6	TRBD1	TRBJ1-5	16	-	CASSLRRDSTTQPQHF	TGTGCCAGCAGCTTGAGAAGGGACAGCACCACTCAGCCCCAGCATTTT
TRBV29-1	-	TRBJ1-4	15	-	CSVEDLSGVVEKLFF	TGCAGCGTTGAAGATCTTTCAGGGGTGGTGGAAAAACTGTTTTTT
TRBV5-6	-	TRBJ2-3	15	-	CASTLGGYRTDTQYF	TGTGCCAGCACCCTGGGGGGATACCGCACAGATACGCAGTATTTT
TRBV29-1	TRBD1	TRBJ2-1	13	-	CSVPGQGLNEQFF	TGCAGCGTTCCGGGACAGGGGTTGAATGAGCAGTTCTTC
TRBV29-1	-	TRBJ2-7	13	-	CSVAKQSSYEQYF	TGCAGCGTTGCTAAACAGTCGTCCTACGAGCAGTACTTC
TRBV24-1	-	TRBJ2-3	13	-	CATDGTGTDTQYF	TGTGCCACCGATGGAACAGGCACAGATACGCAGTATTTT
TRBV20-1	-	TRBJ1-2	13	-	CSAPRGRADGYTF	TGCAGTGCTCCCCGCGGCCGGGCGGATGGCTACACCTTC
TRBV14	TRBD2	TRBJ2-1	14	-	CASSGLAGGREQFF	TGTGCCAGCAGCGGACTAGCGGGAGGTAGAGAGCAGTTCTTC
TRBV6-6	-	TRBJ2-7	14	-	CASSYSPPAGEQYF	TGTGCCAGCAGTTACTCGCCTCCCGCCGGCGAGCAGTACTTC
TRBV5-1	-	TRBJ2-1	12	-	CASSPRADEQFF	TGCGCCAGCAGCCCTCGGGCAGACGAGCAGTTCTTC
TRBV7-2	TRBD1	TRBJ2-7	15	once	CASSLSRQGADEQYF	TGTGCCAGCAGCCTATCCCGACAGGGCGCCGACGAGCAGTACTTC
TRBV27	-	TRBJ1-2	15	-	CASSLSRGNPDGYTF	TGTGCCAGCAGTTTATCCCGGGGGAATCCCGATGGCTACACCTTC
TRBV28	-	TRBJ2-7	13	-	CASSSGPSYEQYF	TGTGCCAGCAGTTCGGGACCCTCTTACGAGCAGTACTTC
TRBV7-2	-	TRBJ2-7	12	-	CASSHDTYEQYF	TGTGCCAGCAGTCATGACACTTACGAGCAGTACTTC
TRBV6-5	-	TRBJ2-5	14	-	CASSRDTNRETQYF	TGTGCCAGCAGTAGGGACACGAATAGGGAGACCCAGTACTTC
TRBV4-1	TRBD1	TRBJ1-5	17	-	CASSQGPMGQQHQPQHF	TGCGCCAGCAGCCAGGGACCGATGGGACAGCAGCACCAGCCCCAGCATTTT
TRBV6-2/TRBV6-3	-	TRBJ2-2	15	-	CASTNARANTGELFF	TGTGCCAGCACCAACGCCAGGGCGAACACCGGGGAGCTGTTTTTT
TRBV3-1	-	TRBJ1-2	11	-	CASSQVGGYTF	TGTGCCAGCAGCCAAGTGGGTGGCTACACCTTC
TRBV20-1	-	TRBJ1-5	11	-	CSAKQGQPQHF	TGCAGTGCTAAGCAGGGACAGCCCCAGCATTTT
TRBV29-1	-	TRBJ1-2	12	-	CSVFISDYGYTF	TGCAGCGTTTTTATTTCGGACTATGGCTACACCTTC
TRBV27	-	TRBJ2-1	14	-	CASSLSRRGFEQFF	TGTGCCAGCAGTTTATCGCGAAGGGGTTTTGAGCAGTTCTTC
TRBV20-1	TRBD2	TRBJ2-7	14	-	CSARLAGVRYEQYF	TGCAGTGCTAGGTTGGCGGGAGTGAGGTACGAGCAGTACTTC
TRBV7-6	-	TRBJ2-3	13	few	CASSLMGTDTQYF	TGTGCCAGCAGTTTGATGGGCACAGATACGCAGTATTTT
TRBV6-6	-	TRBJ2-3	12	-	CASSYWEDTQYF	TGTGCCAGCAGTTACTGGGAGGATACGCAGTATTTT
TRBV14	-	TRBJ2-7	15	-	CASSQEPVPDYEQYF	TGTGCCAGCAGCCAAGAACCAGTTCCGGACTACGAGCAGTACTTC
TRBV28	-	TRBJ2-7	13	-	CASHVRASYEQYF	TGTGCCAGCCATGTAAGGGCGTCCTACGAGCAGTACTTC
TRBV29-1	-	TRBJ2-1	12	-	CSVDWDYNEQFF	TGCAGCGTTGATTGGGACTACAATGAGCAGTTCTTC
TRBV12-3/TRBV12-4	-	TRBJ1-2	12	-	CASSQGIGGYTF	TGTGCCAGCAGTCAGGGGATTGGTGGCTACACCTTC
TRBV3-1	-	TRBJ2-7	14	-	CASSQELDSYKQYF	TGTGCCAGCAGCCAAGAACTGGACTCCTACAAGCAGTACTTC
TRBV18	TRBD2	TRBJ2-3	13	-	CASAGGQTDTQYF	TGTGCCAGCGCGGGGGGCCAAACAGATACGCAGTATTTT
TRBV4-3	-	TRBJ1-2	14	-	CASSQDRLAYGYTF	TGCGCCAGCAGCCAAGATCGACTGGCATATGGCTACACCTTC
TRBV24-1	-	TRBJ2-3	14	few	CATKPTRLGDTQYF	TGTGCCACCAAACCGACTCGCCTTGGGGATACGCAGTATTTT
TRBV30	TRBD1	TRBJ2-5	16	-	CAWSDYRDRFQETQYF	TGTGCCTGGAGCGACTACCGGGACAGGTTCCAAGAGACCCAGTACTTC